In this sample, the clone carrying this T cell receptor (beta chain) turned up a few times. Its specificity is unknown. With duration under 3 months, ophthalmopathy was active: Clinical Activity Score at least 3, NOSPECS at least 4. The sample comes from a study of T cells in Graves' hyperthyroidism and ophthalmopathy. TCR beta CDR3 regions were amplified from RNA transcripts. With the HTBI primer set, the TCR CDR3 went through a first round of RT-PCR. TCRdb reprocessed the multiplex PCR reads with MiXCR, giving one entry per CDR3 protein. Here the sample spans approximately 380,000 distinct CDR3 sequences, roughly 20% being singletons. V dropped 7 bases and J dropped 4 bases, with 16 bases sitting between them. Germline V gives CDR1 DFQATT, CDR2 SNEGSKA (reference sequence). The CDR3 loop spans 14 amino acids. Study observations and caveats: The model's output predicted ophthalmopathy at a median of around 7 months prior to onset.

The TCR sequence derives from a man in his late teens or twenties with Graves' ophthalmopathy. Material for sequencing was blood. The chain recombines TRBV20-1 with TRBJ2-2, with D perhaps matching TRBD1 or TRBD2 (7 bases each). CDR3 sequence (DNA): TGCAGTGTCCCAGGGGGAGGGGGCACCGGGGAGCTGTTTTTT. Protein product: CSVPGGGGTGELFF.